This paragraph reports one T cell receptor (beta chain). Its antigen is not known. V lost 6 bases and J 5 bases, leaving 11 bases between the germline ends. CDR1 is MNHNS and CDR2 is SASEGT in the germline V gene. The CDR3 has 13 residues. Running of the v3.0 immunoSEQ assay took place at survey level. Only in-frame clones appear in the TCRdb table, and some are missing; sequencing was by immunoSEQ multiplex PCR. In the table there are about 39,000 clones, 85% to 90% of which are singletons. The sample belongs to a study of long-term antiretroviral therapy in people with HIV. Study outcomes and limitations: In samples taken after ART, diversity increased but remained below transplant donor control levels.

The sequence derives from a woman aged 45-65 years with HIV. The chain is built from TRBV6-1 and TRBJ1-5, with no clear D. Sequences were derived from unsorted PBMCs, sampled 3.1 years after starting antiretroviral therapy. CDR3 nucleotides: TGTGCCAGCAGGATTGGTTCCGATCAGCCCCAGCATTTT. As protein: CASRIGSDQPQHF.